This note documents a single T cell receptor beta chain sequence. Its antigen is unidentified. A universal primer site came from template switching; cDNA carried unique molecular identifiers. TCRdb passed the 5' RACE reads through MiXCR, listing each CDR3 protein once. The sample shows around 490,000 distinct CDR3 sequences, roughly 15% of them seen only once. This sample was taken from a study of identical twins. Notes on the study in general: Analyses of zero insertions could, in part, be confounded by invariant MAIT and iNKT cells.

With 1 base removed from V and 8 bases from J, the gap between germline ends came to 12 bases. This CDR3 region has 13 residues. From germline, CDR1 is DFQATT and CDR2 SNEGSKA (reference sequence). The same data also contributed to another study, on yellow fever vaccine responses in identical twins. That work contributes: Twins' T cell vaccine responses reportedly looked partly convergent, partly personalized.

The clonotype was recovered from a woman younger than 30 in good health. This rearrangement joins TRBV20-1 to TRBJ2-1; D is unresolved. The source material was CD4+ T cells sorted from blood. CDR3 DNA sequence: TGCAGTGCTAGAGGGCTAGTGGTCGATGAGCAGTTCTTC. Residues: CSARGLVVDEQFF.